This is a list of T cell receptor beta chains from one sample in a study of OX40 agonist ivuxolimab in advanced cancers. Here immunoSEQ multiplex PCR was the method, and the copy in TCRdb shows in-frame clones only, minus some. The sample contains tens of thousands of clones, less than 90% of which appear only once. Sequencing was performed on CD4+ or CD8+ T cells sorted from blood, taken in a trial of the OX40 agonist ivuxolimab. These receptors all come from an adult with an advanced solid tumor such as melanoma, head and neck, liver or kidney cancer. Each CDR3 is given with its conserved first and last residue. The D gene is left open where the match is weak. Clone size is given for some rows only: seen once, a few or many times, or a class if the clone is expanded.

v_call,d_call,j_call,clone_size,cdr3_nt,cdr3_aa
TRBV10-3,TRBD1,TRBJ1-6,-,TGTGCCATCAGCCGACAGGGGTCGGGGGATAATTCACCCCTCCACTTT,CAISRQGSGDNSPLHF
TRBV6-5,TRBD1,TRBJ1-2,-,TGTGCCAGCAGGCGGACAGGGGTGGACTATGGCTACACCTTC,CASRRTGVDYGYTF
TRBV5-4,-,TRBJ1-2,-,TGTGCCAGCAGCTTAAGTTTTGAACCGCGCTACACCTTC,CASSLSFEPRYTF
TRBV7-3,-,TRBJ2-5,-,TGTGCCAGCAGCTTCTCTGGGTTAGAAGAGACCCAGTACTTC,CASSFSGLEETQYF
TRBV30,-,TRBJ1-4,-,TGTGCCTGGAGTGTACATATGATCGAAAAACTGTTTTTT,CAWSVHMIEKLFF
TRBV27,-,TRBJ2-5,-,TGTGCCAGCGGGCCCGGTAGGCAAGAGACCCAGTACTTC,CASGPGRQETQYF
TRBV29-1,-,TRBJ2-5,-,TGCAGTGGTAGGGGAAATCAAGAGACCCAGTACTTC,CSGRGNQETQYF
TRBV2,TRBD1,TRBJ2-7,-,TGTGCCGGCCTTGAGACAGGGGATCTCTACGAGCAGTACTTC,CAGLETGDLYEQYF
TRBV5-6,-,TRBJ1-2,-,TGTGCCAGCTCCTTTGGAGAGGCTGTTCGTGGCTACACCTTC,CASSFGEAVRGYTF
TRBV5-1,-,TRBJ1-4,-,TGCGCCAGCAGGATACAGGGTCCTAGTGAAAAACTGTTTTTT,CASRIQGPSEKLFF
TRBV10-2,-,TRBJ2-4,-,TGCGCCAGCAGTGAGTCGACGGTCTCCATTCAGTACTTC,CASSESTVSIQYF
TRBV7-2,-,TRBJ2-5,-,TGTGCCAGCAGCTTGAGGCGGGGCGAGACCCAGTACTTC,CASSLRRGETQYF
TRBV5-1,-,TRBJ2-2,-,TGCGCCAGCAGCTTGTATCCTCCCGGGGTTAACACCGGGGAGCTGTTTTTT,CASSLYPPGVNTGELFF
TRBV7-2,-,TRBJ1-3,-,TGTGCCAGCAGCTTGCAGGGACTTGGAAACACCATATATTTT,CASSLQGLGNTIYF
TRBV5-8,TRBD1,TRBJ1-4,-,TGTGCCAGCAGCTTTCGACAGGGGCGGAAGATAAATGAAAAACTGTTTTTT,CASSFRQGRKINEKLFF
TRBV19,-,TRBJ2-5,-,TGTGCCAGTAAGGCGGGTACTAAAGAGACCCAGTACTTC,CASKAGTKETQYF
TRBV7-2,-,TRBJ2-3,once,TGTGCCAGCAGCTTCGAGGGATATAGCACAGATACGCAGTATTTT,CASSFEGYSTDTQYF
TRBV6-1,-,TRBJ1-2,-,TGTGCCAGCCGCGAGGGTCTCCGGTATGGCTACACCTTC,CASREGLRYGYTF
TRBV5-6,-,TRBJ2-7,-,TGTGCCAGCAGCTGGGACAAAGCTTACGAGCAGTACTTC,CASSWDKAYEQYF
TRBV28,-,TRBJ1-3,once,TGTGCCAGCAGTTTAGGGGGGCTCAGCTCTGGAAACACCATATATTTT,CASSLGGLSSGNTIYF
TRBV6-6,-,TRBJ2-7,-,TGTGCCAGCAGTTACTCTTCAGGGGTCTCCTTCTTC,CASSYSSGVSFF
TRBV18,TRBD2,TRBJ2-1,-,TGTGCCAGCTCACCGGGACTAGCGGGGGATGAGCAGTTCTTC,CASSPGLAGDEQFF
TRBV6-5,-,TRBJ1-1,-,TGTGCCAGCAGTAAGGGTAAGATCACTGAAGCTTTCTTT,CASSKGKITEAFF
TRBV11-2,TRBD1,TRBJ2-2,-,TGTGCCAGCAGCCAACAAGGGGGCGCTGGTACCGGGGAGCTGTTTTTT,CASSQQGGAGTGELFF
TRBV2,TRBD1,TRBJ1-5,-,TGTGCCAGCAGGGGGACAGCTAGCAATCAGCCCCAGCATTTT,CASRGTASNQPQHF
TRBV21-1,-,TRBJ2-7,-,TGTGCCAGCAGCCCGAGAAGTACCGGGGGGAAAGGGCAGTACTTC,CASSPRSTGGKGQYF
TRBV5-1,-,TRBJ1-1,few,TGCGCCAGCAGCTCCGGGACTATTTCTTTCTTT,CASSSGTISFF
TRBV4-3,-,TRBJ1-4,-,TGCGCCAGCAGCCAAGATCCGACAGCAACTAATGAAAAACTGTTTTTT,CASSQDPTATNEKLFF
TRBV7-9,-,TRBJ1-3,-,TGTGCCAGCAGCTCAGAGGTCGGAAACACCATATATTTT,CASSSEVGNTIYF
TRBV5-4,-,TRBJ1-4,-,TGTGCCAGCAGCTTGGGGCGGGCAACTAATGAAAAACTGTTTTTT,CASSLGRATNEKLFF
TRBV5-1,TRBD1,TRBJ2-1,-,TGCGCCAGCACTCCTGGGACAGATTTCCATGAGCAGTTCTTC,CASTPGTDFHEQFF
TRBV4-2,-,TRBJ2-5,-,TGTGCCAGCAGCCAAGATTCCACGGGAAAGCAGTACTTC,CASSQDSTGKQYF
TRBV7-2,-,TRBJ1-5,-,TGTGCCAGCAGCTTAGGGGGATTCAATCAGCCCCAGCATTTT,CASSLGGFNQPQHF
TRBV4-1,TRBD2,TRBJ2-5,-,TGCGCCAGCAGCCGTTGGGCTAGCGGGAATCAAGAGACCCAGTACTTC,CASSRWASGNQETQYF
TRBV4-2,-,TRBJ2-1,medium-sized,TGTGCCAGCAGCCCGATCGGACGAGGTGAGCAGTTCTTC,CASSPIGRGEQFF
TRBV5-1,-,TRBJ2-5,-,TGCGCCAGCAGCCCCGCAGGAGGGGACGGGACCCAGTACTTC,CASSPAGGDGTQYF
TRBV5-4,-,TRBJ2-7,once,TGTGCCAGCAGCTTGAGCTCCTACGAGCAGTACTTC,CASSLSSYEQYF
TRBV2,-,TRBJ2-7,few,TGTGCCAGCAGTGATTGGACCAGCTCCTACGAGCAGTACTTC,CASSDWTSSYEQYF
TRBV28,-,TRBJ1-2,-,TGTGCCAGCAGTTGGGCGGACAATGGCTACACCTTC,CASSWADNGYTF
TRBV4-1,-,TRBJ1-5,-,TGCGCCAGCAGCCAAGAGAAGGAGGATCAGCCCCAGCATTTT,CASSQEKEDQPQHF
TRBV15,TRBD1,TRBJ1-5,-,TGTGCCACCAGCAGGACAGGGGACCGCAGCAATCAGCCCCAGCATTTT,CATSRTGDRSNQPQHF
TRBV5-4,TRBD1,TRBJ1-2,-,TGTGCCAGCAGCTTCGGGACAGCGAACTATGGCTACACCTTC,CASSFGTANYGYTF
TRBV27,TRBD1,TRBJ2-2,once,TGTGCCAGCAGTGGCGGACAGGGCATCATGAACACCGGGGAGCTGTTTTTT,CASSGGQGIMNTGELFF
TRBV4-3,-,TRBJ1-1,-,TGCGCCAGCAGCCGGGCTCCAGGCACTGAAGCTTTCTTT,CASSRAPGTEAFF
TRBV19,-,TRBJ2-4,-,TGTGCCAGTAGTATGGCGAGGGCTAAAGACGCCAAAAACATTCAGTACTTC,CASSMARAKDAKNIQYF
TRBV11-3,TRBD1,TRBJ1-1,-,TGTGCCAGCAGCCCGACAGGGGGGAACACTGAAGCTTTCTTT,CASSPTGGNTEAFF